The 5 T cell receptor beta chains given below trace back to one sample, sequenced in a study of CD8+ T cells in alopecia areata. This sample's treatment: oral pan-JAK inhibitor, 5-10 mg twice daily. Extraction of RNA preceded its reverse transcription into cDNA, which served as the sequencing template. Profiled with immunoSEQ multiplex PCR; TCRdb holds only in-frame clones, not every one. The sample has some 80,000 clones, around 66% seen once; the top ten hold about a quarter. The starting material was CD8+ T cells sorted from blood, obtained at week 24, from a patient treated with tofacitinib. The receptors were gathered from a human donor with alopecia areata.

The CDR3 DNA follows: TGTGCCACCAGCAGAGAGAACAGGGAGGGAGAGACCCAGTACTTC. It translates to CATSRENREGETQYF. The chain links TRBV15 to TRBJ2-5; weak D call: TRBD2 (7 bases). V shed 0 bases and J shed 4 bases, with 12 bases lying between them. Germline-derived CDR1 and CDR2 are LNHNV and YYDKDF (reference sequence). CDR3 length equals 15 residues.

The J gene is TRBJ2-1, the V gene TRBV29-1; no reliable D call. Trimming took off 5 bases at V and 0 bases at J, with 8 bases between the two ends. This CDR3 spans 13 amino acids. Germline CDR1 and CDR2: SQVTM and ANQGSEA. CDR3 residues: CSVFDDSYNEQFF. The DNA of the CDR3 is TGCAGCGTTTTCGATGACTCCTACAATGAGCAGTTCTTC.

The chain links TRBV5-1 to TRBJ2-3; 8 bases are shared with TRBD2. The trim removed 4 bases at V and 6 bases at J, leaving 13 bases unmatched. Germline values: CDR1 SGHRS, CDR2 YFSETQ. The CDR3 has 16 amino acids. The CDR3 reads CASSVGLAQTRDTQYF. The CDR3 DNA sequence: TGCGCCAGCAGCGTTGGACTAGCTCAAACAAGGGATACGCAGTATTTT. The full variable domain, its missing parts supplied by reference TRBV5-1 and TRBJ2-3, is KAGVTQTPRYLIKTRGQQVTLSCSPISGHRSVSWYQQTPGQGLQFLFEYFSETQRNKGNFPGRFSGRQFSNSRSEMNVSTLELGDSALYLCASSVGLAQTRDTQYFGPGTRLTVL.

The count of this clone is one. This chain links TRBV5-1 with TRBJ1-1; D might be TRBD1 (5 bases). Trimming left V 3 bases short and J 0 bases short, with 21 bases between. From germline, CDR1 is SGHRS and CDR2 YFSETQ. This CDR3 contains 18 residues. CDR3 coding DNA: TGCGCCAGCAGCTGGGAGACCGGGACGGTGACTATGAACACTGAAGCTTTCTTT. It is translated as CASSWETGTVTMNTEAFF. Based on the CDR3 plus reference TRBV5-1 and TRBJ1-1, the full variable domain is KAGVTQTPRYLIKTRGQQVTLSCSPISGHRSVSWYQQTPGQGLQFLFEYFSETQRNKGNFPGRFSGRQFSNSRSEMNVSTLELGDSALYLCASSWETGTVTMNTEAFFGQGTRLTVV.

This chain joins TRBV10-3 and TRBJ2-7; D unresolved. The CDR3 consists of 13 residues. CDR1 ENHRY and CDR2 SYGVKD come from the germline V gene. V was pared by 3 bases and J by 0 bases, with 6 bases between. The CDR3 bases are TGTGCCATCAGTGACAGATCCTCCTACGAGCAGTACTTC. Translated: CAISDRSSYEQYF.